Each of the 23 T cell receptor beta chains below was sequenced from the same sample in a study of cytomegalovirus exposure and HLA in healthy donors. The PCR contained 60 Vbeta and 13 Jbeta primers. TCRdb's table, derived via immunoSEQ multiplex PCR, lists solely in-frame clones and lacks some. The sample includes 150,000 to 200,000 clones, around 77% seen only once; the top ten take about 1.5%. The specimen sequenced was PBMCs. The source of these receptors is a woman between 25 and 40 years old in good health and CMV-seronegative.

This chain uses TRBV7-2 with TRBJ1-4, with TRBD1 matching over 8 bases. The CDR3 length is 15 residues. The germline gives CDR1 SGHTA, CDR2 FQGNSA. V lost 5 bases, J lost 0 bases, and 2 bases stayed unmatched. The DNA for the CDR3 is TGTGCCAGCAGCGCGACAGGGGCAACTAATGAAAAACTGTTTTTT. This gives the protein CASSATGATNEKLFF.

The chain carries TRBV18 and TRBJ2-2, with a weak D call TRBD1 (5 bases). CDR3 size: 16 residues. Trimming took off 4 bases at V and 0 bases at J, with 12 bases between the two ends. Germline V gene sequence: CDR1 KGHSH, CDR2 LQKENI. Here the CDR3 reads CASSHDRVTNTGELFF. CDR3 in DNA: TGTGCCAGCTCACACGACAGAGTAACGAACACCGGGGAGCTGTTTTTT.

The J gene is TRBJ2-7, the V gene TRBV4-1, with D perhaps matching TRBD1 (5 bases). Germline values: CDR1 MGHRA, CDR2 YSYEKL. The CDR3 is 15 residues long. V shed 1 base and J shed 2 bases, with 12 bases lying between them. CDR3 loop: CASSQVPSRAYEQYF. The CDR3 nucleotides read TGCGCCAGCAGCCAAGTTCCGTCCAGGGCCTACGAGCAGTACTTC.

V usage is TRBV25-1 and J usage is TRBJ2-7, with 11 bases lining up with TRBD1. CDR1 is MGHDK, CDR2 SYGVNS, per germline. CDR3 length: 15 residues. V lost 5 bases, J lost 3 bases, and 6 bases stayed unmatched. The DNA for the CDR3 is TGTGCCAGCAGTCCGGGACAGGGGGTGGGCTACGAGCAGTACTTC. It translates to CASSPGQGVGYEQYF.

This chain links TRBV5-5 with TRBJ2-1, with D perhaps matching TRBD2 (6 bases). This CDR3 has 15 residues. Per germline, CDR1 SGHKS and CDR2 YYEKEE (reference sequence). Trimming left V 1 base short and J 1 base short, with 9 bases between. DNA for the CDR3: TGTGCCAGCAGCTTGACCCGGGGGTCCTACAATGAGCAGTTCTTC. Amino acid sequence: CASSLTRGSYNEQFF.

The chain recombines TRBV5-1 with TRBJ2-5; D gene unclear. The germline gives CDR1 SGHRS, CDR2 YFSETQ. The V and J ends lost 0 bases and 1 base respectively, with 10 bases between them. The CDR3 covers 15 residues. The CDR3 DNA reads TGCGCCAGCAGCTTGGGAACTCCTCCCCAAGAGACCCAGTACTTC. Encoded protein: CASSLGTPPQETQYF.

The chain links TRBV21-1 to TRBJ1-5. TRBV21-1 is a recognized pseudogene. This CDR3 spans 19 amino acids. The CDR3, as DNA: TGTGCCAGCAGCAAAGGGCCAGGGAGGGTGGGACTTAGCAATCAGCCCCAGCATTTT. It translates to CASSKGPGRVGLSNQPQHF.

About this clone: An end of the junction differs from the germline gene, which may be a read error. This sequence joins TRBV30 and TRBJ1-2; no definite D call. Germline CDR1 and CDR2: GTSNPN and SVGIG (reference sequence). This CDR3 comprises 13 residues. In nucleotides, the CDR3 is TGTGCCTGGAGTGTATCAGCGTTTTATGGCTACCCCTTC. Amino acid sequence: CAWSVSAFYGYPF.

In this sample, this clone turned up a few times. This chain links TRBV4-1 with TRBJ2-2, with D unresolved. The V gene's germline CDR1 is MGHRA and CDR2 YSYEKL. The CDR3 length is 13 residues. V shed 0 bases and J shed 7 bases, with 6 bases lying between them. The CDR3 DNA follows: TGCGCCAGCAGCCAAGATCCATTCGGGGAGCTGTTTTTT. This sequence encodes CASSQDPFGELFF.

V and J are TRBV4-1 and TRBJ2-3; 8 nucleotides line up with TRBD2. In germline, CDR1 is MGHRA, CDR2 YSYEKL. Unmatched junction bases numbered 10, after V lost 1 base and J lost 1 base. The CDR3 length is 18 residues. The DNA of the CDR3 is TGCGCCAGCAGCCAAGCTTTCTTAAGCGGGAGTCGCACAGATACGCAGTATTTT. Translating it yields CASSQAFLSGSRTDTQYF.

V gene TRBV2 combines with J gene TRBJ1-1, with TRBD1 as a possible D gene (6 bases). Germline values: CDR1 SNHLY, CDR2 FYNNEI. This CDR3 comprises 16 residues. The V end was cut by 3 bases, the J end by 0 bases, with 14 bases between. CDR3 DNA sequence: TGTGCCAGCAGTGAGAGGGGGTTCCCCTTGAACACTGAAGCTTTCTTT. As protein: CASSERGFPLNTEAFF.

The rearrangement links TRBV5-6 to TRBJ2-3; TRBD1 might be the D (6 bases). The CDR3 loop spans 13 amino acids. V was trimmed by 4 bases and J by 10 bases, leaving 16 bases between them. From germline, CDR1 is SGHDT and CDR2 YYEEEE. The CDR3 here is CASSLTGGESQYF. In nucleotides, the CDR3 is TGTGCCAGCAGCCTGACAGGTGGGGAATCGCAGTATTTT. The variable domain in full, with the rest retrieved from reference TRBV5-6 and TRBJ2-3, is DAGVTQSPTHLIKTRGQQVTLRCSPKSGHDTVSWYQQALGQGPQFIFQYYEEEERQRGNFPDRFSGHQFPNYSSELNVNALLLGDSALYLCASSLTGGESQYFGPGTRLTVL.

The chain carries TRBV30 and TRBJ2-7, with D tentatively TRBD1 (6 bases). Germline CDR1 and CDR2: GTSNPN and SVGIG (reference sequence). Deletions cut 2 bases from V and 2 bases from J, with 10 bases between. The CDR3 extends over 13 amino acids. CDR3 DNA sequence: TGTGCCTGGAGTCCCGACAGGACCTACGAGCAGTACTTC. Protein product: CAWSPDRTYEQYF.

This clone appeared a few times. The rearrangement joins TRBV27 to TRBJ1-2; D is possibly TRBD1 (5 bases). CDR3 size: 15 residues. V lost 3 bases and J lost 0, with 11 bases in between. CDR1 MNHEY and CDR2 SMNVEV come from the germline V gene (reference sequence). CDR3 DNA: TGTGCCAGCAGTTTGTGGGGCAGCCCTAACTATGGCTACACCTTC. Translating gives CASSLWGSPNYGYTF.

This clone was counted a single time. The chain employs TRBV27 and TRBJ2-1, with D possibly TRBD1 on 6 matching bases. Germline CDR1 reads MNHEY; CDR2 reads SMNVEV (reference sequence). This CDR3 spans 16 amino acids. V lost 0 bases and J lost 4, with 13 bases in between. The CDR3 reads CASSLSAGVRYNEQFF. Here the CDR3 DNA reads TGTGCCAGCAGTTTATCGGCAGGGGTCCGTTACAATGAGCAGTTCTTC.

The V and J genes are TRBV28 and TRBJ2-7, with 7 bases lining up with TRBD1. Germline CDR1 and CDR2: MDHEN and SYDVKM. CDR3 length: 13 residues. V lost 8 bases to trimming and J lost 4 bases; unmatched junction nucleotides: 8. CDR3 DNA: TGTGCCAGCCTGGGGACAGCGTATTACGAGCAGTACTTC. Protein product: CASLGTAYYEQYF.

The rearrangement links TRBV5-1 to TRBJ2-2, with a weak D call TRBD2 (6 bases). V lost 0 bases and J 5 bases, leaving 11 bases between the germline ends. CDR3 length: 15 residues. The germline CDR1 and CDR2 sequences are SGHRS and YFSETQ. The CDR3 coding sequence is TGCGCCAGCAGCTTGGGGCTAGCGAGGACCGGGGAGCTGTTTTTT. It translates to CASSLGLARTGELFF.

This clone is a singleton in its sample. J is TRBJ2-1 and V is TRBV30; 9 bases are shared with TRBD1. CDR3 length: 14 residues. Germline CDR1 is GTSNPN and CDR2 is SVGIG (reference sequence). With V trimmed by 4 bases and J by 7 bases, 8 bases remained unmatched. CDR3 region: CAWKPRDRVNEQFF. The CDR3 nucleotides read TGTGCCTGGAAACCCAGGGACAGGGTTAATGAGCAGTTCTTC.

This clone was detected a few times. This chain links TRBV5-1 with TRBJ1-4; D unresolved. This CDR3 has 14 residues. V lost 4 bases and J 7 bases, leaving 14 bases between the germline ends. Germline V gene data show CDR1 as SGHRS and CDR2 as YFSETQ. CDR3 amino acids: CASSLDGLSEKLFF. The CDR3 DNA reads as TGCGCCAGCAGCCTAGACGGACTCAGTGAAAAACTGTTTTTT.

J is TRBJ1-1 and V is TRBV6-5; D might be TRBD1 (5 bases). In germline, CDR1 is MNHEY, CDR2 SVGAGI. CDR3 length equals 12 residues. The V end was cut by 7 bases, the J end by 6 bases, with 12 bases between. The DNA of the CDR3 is TGTGCCAGCATGCGGGGGGAAGCTGAAGCTTTCTTT. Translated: CASMRGEAEAFF.

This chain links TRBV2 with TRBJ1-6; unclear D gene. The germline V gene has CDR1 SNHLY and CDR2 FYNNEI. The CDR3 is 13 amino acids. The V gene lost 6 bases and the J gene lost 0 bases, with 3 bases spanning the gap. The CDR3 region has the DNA TGTGCCAGCAGGAGCTCCTATAATTCACCCCTCCACTTT. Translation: CASRSSYNSPLHF.

CDR3 DNA sequence: TGTGCCTGGGACCCACAGTTCATGAACACTGAAGCTTTCTTT. It specifies CAWDPQFMNTEAFF. The V and J genes are TRBV30 and TRBJ1-1; D gene ambiguous. Per the germline V gene, CDR1 is GTSNPN and CDR2 is SVGIG (reference sequence). The V gene lost 5 bases and the J gene lost 0 bases, with 13 bases spanning the gap. The CDR3 is 14 residues long.

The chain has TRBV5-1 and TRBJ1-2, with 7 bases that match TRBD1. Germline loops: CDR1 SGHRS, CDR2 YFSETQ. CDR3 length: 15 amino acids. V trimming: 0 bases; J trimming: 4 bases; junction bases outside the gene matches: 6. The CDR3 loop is CASSLEGQSIYGYTF. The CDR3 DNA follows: TGCGCCAGCAGCTTGGAGGGACAGAGTATCTATGGCTACACCTTC.